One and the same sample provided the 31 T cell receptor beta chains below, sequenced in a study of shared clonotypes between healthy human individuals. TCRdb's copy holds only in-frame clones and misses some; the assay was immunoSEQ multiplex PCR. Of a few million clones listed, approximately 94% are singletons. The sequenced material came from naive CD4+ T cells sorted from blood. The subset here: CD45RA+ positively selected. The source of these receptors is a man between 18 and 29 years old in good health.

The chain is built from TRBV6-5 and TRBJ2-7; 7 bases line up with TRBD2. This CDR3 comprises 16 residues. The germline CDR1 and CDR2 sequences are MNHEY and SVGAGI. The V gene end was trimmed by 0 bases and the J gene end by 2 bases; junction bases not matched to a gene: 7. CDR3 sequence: CASSYSFLAGAYEQYF. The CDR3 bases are TGTGCCAGCAGTTACTCCTTTCTGGCGGGAGCCTACGAGCAGTACTTC.

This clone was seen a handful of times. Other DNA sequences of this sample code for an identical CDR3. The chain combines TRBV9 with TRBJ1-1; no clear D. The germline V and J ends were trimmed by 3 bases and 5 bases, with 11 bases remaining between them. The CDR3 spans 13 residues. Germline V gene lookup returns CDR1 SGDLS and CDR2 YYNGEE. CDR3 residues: CASSDSAGTEAFF. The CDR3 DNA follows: TGTGCCAGCAGCGACTCAGCCGGGACTGAAGCTTTCTTT.

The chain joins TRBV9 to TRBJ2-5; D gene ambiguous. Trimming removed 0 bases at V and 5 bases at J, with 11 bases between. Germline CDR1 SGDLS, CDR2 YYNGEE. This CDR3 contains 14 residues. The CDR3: CASSVGVSHETQYF. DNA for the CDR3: TGTGCCAGCAGCGTAGGGGTTAGCCATGAGACCCAGTACTTC.

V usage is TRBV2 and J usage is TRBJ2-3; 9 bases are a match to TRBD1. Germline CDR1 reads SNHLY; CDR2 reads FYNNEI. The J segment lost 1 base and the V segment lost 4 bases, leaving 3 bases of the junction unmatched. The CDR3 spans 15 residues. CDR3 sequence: CASSGQGVRTDTQYF. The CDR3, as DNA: TGTGCCAGCAGTGGACAGGGGGTTCGCACAGATACGCAGTATTTT.

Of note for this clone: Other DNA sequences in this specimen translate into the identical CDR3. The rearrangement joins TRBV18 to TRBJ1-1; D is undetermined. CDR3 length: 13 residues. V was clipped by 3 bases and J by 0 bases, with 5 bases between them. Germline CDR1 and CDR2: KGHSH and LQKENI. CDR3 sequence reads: CASSPDLNTEAFF. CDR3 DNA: TGTGCCAGCTCACCTGACTTGAACACTGAAGCTTTCTTT.

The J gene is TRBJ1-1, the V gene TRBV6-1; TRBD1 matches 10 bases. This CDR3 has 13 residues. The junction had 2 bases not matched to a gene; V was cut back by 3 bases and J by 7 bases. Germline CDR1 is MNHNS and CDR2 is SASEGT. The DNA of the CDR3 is TGTGCCAGCAGTGAGTGGGACAGGGGTGAAGCTTTCTTT. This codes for CASSEWDRGEAFF.

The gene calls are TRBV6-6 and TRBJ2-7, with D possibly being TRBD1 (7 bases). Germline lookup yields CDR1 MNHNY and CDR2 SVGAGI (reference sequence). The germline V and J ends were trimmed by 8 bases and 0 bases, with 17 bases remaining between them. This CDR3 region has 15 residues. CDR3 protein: CASGQGGQSSYEQYF. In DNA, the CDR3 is TGTGCCAGCGGGCAGGGGGGTCAGAGCTCCTACGAGCAGTACTTC.

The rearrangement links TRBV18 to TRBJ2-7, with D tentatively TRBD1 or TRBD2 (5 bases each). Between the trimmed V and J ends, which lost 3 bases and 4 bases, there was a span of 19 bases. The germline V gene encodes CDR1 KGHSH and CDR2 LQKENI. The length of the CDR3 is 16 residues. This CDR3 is CASSPMGTVWGYEQYF. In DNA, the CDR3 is TGTGCCAGCTCACCGATGGGGACCGTTTGGGGATACGAGCAGTACTTC.

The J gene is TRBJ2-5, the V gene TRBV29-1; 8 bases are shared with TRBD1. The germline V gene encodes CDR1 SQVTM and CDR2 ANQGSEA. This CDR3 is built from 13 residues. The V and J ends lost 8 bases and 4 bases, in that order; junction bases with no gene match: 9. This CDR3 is CSFTRGRGETQYF. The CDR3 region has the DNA TGCAGCTTCACCAGGGGGCGAGGAGAGACCCAGTACTTC.

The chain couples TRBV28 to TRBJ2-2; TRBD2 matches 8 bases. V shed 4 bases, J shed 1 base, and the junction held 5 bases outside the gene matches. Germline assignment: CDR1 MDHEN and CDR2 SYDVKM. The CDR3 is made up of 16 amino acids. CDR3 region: CASSWSGGGNTGELFF. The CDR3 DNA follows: TGTGCCAGCAGTTGGAGCGGGGGCGGGAACACCGGGGAGCTGTTTTTT.

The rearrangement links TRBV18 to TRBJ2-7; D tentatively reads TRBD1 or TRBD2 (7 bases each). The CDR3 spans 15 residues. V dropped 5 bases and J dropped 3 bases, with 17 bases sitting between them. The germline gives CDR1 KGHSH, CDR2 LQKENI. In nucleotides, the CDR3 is TGTGCCAGCTCAACAGGGGAGGGAGTGAACTACGAGCAGTACTTC. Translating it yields CASSTGEGVNYEQYF. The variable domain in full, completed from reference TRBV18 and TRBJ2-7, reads NAGVMQNPRHLVRRRGQEARLRCSPMKGHSHVYWYRQLPEEGLKFMVYLQKENIIDESGMPKERFSAEFPKEGPSILRIQQVVRGDSAAYFCASSTGEGVNYEQYFGPGTRLTVT.

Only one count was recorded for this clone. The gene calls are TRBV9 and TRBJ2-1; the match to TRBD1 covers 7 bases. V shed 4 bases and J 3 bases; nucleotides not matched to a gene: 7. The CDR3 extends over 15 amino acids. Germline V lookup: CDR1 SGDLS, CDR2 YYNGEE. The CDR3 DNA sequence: TGTGCCAGCAGCACTCGGGGACAGCTCTACAATGAGCAGTTCTTC. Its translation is CASSTRGQLYNEQFF.

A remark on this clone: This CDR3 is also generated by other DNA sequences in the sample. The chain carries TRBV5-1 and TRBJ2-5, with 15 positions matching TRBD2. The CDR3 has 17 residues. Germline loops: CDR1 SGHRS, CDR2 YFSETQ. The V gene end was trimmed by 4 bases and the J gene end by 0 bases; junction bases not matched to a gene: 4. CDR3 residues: CASSPGTSGRNQETQYF. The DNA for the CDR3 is TGCGCCAGCAGCCCTGGGACTAGCGGGAGGAACCAAGAGACCCAGTACTTC. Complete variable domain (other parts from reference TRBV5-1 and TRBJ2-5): KAGVTQTPRYLIKTRGQQVTLSCSPISGHRSVSWYQQTPGQGLQFLFEYFSETQRNKGNFPGRFSGRQFSNSRSEMNVSTLELGDSALYLCASSPGTSGRNQETQYFGPGTRLLVL.

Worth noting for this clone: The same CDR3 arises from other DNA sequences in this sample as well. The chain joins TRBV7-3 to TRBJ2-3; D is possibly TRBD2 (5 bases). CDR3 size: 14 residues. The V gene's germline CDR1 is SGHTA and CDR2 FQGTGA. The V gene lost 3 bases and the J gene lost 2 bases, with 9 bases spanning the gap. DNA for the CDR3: TGTGCCAGCAGCTTGAGTCGGGACACAGATACGCAGTATTTT. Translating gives CASSLSRDTDTQYF.

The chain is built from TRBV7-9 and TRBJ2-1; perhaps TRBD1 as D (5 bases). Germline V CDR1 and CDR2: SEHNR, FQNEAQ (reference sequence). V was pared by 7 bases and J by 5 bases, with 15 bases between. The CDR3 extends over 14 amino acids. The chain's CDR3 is CASTLGQKNNEQFF. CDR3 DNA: TGTGCCAGCACTCTGGGGCAGAAAAACAATGAGCAGTTCTTC.

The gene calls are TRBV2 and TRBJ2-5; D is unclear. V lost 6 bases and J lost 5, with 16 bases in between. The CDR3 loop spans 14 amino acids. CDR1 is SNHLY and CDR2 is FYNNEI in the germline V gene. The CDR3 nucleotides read TGTGCCAGCAGCTCTAGAGACATAGGGGAGACCCAGTACTTC. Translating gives CASSSRDIGETQYF.

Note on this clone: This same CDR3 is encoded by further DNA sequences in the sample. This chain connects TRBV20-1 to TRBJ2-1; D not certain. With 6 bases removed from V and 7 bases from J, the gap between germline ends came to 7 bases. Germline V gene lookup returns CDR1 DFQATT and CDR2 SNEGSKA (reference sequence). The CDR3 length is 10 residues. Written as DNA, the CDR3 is TGCAGTGCCCGAACAAATGAGCAGTTCTTC. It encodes CSARTNEQFF.

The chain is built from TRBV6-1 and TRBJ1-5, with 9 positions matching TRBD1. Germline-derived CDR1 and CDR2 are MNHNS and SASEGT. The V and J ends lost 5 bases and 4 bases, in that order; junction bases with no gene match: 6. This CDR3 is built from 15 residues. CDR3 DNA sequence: TGTGCCAGCAGTCCAATAGGACAGGGGAATCAGCCCCAGCATTTT. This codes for CASSPIGQGNQPQHF.

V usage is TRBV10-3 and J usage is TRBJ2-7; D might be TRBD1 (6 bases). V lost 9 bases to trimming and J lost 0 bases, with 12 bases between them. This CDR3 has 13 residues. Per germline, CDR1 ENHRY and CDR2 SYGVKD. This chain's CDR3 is CAISRDISYEQYF. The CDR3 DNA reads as TGTGCCATTAGCAGGGACATCTCCTACGAGCAGTACTTC.

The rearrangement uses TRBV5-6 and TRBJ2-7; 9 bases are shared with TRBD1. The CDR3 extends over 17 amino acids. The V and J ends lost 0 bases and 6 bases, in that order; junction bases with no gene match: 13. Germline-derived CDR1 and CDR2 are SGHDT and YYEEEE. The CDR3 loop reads CASSLVAGTGNRGEQYF. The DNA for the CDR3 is TGTGCCAGCAGCTTGGTGGCGGGGACAGGGAATCGGGGCGAGCAGTACTTC.

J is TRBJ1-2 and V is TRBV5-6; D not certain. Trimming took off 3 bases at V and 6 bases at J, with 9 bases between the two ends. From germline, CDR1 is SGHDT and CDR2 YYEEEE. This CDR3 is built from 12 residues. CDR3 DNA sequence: TGTGCCAGCAGCTGGCAGACTAATGGCTACACCTTC. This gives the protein CASSWQTNGYTF.

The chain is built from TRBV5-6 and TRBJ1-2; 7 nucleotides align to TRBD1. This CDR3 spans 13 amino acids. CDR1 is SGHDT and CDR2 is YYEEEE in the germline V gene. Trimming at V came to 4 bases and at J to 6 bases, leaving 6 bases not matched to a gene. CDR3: CASSPGGSNGYTF. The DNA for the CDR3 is TGTGCCAGCAGCCCAGGGGGAAGCAATGGCTACACCTTC.

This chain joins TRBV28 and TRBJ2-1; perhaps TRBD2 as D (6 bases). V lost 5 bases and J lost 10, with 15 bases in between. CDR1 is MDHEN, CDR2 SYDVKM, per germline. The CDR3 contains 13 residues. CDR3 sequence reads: CASSLGLRGEQFF. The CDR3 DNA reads TGTGCCAGCAGTCTAGGGCTGCGGGGAGAGCAGTTCTTC.

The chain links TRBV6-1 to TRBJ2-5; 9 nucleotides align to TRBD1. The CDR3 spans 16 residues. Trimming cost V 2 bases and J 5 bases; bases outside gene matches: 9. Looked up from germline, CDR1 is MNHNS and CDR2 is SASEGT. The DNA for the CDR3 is TGTGCCAGCAGTGAATTGGGACAGGGTGTTTCGGAGACCCAGTACTTC. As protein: CASSELGQGVSETQYF.

Here the CDR3 DNA reads TGTGCCAGCAGTTTAGAGGGGCGGCAGGGGGCAAGCGGGACCCAGTACTTC. This encodes CASSLEGRQGASGTQYF. The chain joins TRBV27 to TRBJ2-5; 8 nucleotides line up with TRBD1. Germline V lookup: CDR1 MNHEY, CDR2 SMNVEV (reference sequence). Trimming cost V 2 bases and J 7 bases; bases outside gene matches: 15. The CDR3 loop spans 17 amino acids.

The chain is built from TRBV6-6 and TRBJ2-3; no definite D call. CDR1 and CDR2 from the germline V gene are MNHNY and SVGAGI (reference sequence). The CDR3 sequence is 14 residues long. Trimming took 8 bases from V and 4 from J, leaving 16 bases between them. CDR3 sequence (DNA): TGTGCCAGCGTTGGCCCTCGGGTATCAGATACGCAGTATTTT. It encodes CASVGPRVSDTQYF.

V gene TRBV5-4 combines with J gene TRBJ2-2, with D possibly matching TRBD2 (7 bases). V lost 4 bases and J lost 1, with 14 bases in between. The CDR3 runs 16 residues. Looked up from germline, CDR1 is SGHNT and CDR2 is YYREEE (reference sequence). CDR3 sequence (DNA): TGTGCCAGCAGCCGGGGGGCAGCGGAGAACACCGGGGAGCTGTTTTTT. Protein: CASSRGAAENTGELFF.

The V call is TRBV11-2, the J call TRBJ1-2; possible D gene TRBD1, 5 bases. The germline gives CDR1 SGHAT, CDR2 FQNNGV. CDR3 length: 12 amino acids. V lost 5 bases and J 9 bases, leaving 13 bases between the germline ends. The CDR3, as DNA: TGTGCCAGCAGCCCCCCCGCGGGGCGCTACACCTTC. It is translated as CASSPPAGRYTF. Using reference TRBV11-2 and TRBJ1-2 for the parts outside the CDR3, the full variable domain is EAGVAQSPRYKIIEKRQSVAFWCNPISGHATLYWYQQILGQGPKLLIQFQNNGVVDDSQLPKDRFSAERLKGVDSTLKIQPAKLEDSAVYLCASSPPAGRYTFGSGTRLTVV.

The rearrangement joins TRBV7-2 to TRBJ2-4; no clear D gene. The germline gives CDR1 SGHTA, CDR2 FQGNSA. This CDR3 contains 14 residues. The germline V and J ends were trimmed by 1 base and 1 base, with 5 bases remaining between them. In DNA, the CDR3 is TGTGCCAGCAGCTTAGTACTTGCCAAAAACATTCAGTACTTC. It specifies CASSLVLAKNIQYF.

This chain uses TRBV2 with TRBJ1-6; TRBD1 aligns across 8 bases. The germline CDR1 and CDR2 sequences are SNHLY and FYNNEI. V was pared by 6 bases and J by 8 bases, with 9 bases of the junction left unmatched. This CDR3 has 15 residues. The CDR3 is CASRDRGPSHSPLHF. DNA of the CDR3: TGTGCCAGCAGAGACAGGGGTCCCTCGCATTCACCCCTCCACTTT.

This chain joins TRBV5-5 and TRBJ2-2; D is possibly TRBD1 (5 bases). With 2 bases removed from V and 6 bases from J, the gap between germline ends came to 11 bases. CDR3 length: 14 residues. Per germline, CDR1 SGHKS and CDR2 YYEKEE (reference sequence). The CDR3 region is CASSLGQGAGELFF. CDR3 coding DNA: TGTGCCAGCAGCTTAGGTCAGGGCGCCGGGGAGCTGTTTTTT.